This TCR beta chain was sequenced for a study of graft-versus-host responses after intestinal transplantation. In the study overall: Recipients received multivisceral, liver-intestinal, or isolated intestinal transplants. All of the recipients had induction that used anti-thymocyte globulin, then tacrolimus and steroids for about 3 years. Whole-study findings and limits: Detection of GvH clones occurred in recipient marrow, and some had their first appearance in ileum or blood.

Using immunoSEQ multiplex PCR, the repertoire was profiled, and TCRdb retains in-frame clones only, with some absent. Among tens of thousands of clones listed, around 83% were seen once. V lost 3 bases and J lost 0, with 4 bases in between. CDR3 length equals 12 residues. Germline loops: CDR1 SGHRS, CDR2 YFSETQ. In the case of this clone: Its antigen remains unknown. At the DNA level, this CDR3 is encoded by other sequences in the same sample as well.

The V and J genes are TRBV5-1 and TRBJ2-7; no definite D call. This specimen consisted of PBMCs, obtained 1,000 to 1,300 days after transplant. This clonotype was sampled from a human patient who received an intestinal transplant, so some T cells may come from the graft donor. The CDR3 nucleotides are TGCGCCAGCAGCTCCAACTCCTACGAGCAGTACTTC. This gives the protein CASSSNSYEQYF.